Below, one T cell receptor (beta chain) is given with its context. As handled by the study authors: The authors estimated nucleated cell counts from reference gene primer amplification. Here immunoSEQ multiplex PCR was the method, and the copy in TCRdb shows in-frame clones only, minus some. V, J and clone size were drawn from that table, and D and trimming were deduced from the DNA. This table has some 160,000 clones, approximately 80% appearing once. The data belong to a study of blood T cell repertoires in COVID-19. The wider study: Nucleic acid was either cDNA or gDNA, and it came from T cells, B-cell-depleted T cells, or PBMCs.

V was pared by 6 bases and J by 5 bases, with 8 bases of the junction left unmatched. The germline gives CDR1 MDHEN, CDR2 SYDVKM. This CDR3 is 14 amino acids long. V gene TRBV28 combines with J gene TRBJ1-1, with 8 bases identical to TRBD1. Sequenced sample: peripheral blood. The sequence was obtained from a human donor in a cohort sampled during active COVID-19. CDR3 in DNA: TGTGCCAGCAGCCCCGGACAGGGTGGGACTGAAGCTTTCTTT. Translation: CASSPGQGGTEAFF.